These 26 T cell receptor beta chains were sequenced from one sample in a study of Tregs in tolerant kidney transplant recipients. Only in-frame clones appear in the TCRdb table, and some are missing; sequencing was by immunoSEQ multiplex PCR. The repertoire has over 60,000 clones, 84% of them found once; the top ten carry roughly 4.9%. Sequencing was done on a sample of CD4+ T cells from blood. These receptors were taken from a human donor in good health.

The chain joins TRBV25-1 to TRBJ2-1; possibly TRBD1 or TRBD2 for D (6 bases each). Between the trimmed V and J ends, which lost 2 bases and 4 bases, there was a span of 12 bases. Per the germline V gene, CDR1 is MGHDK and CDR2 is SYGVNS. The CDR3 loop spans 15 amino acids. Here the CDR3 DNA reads TGTGCCAGCAGTGAACGGGGGCGTCGATACAATGAGCAGTTCTTC. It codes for CASSERGRRYNEQFF.

CDR3 in DNA: TGCGGTACTCTCAGGGGGCTATCATCACGGAACTATGGCTACACCTTC. Protein: CGTLRGLSSRNYGYTF. V and J are TRBV29-1 and TRBJ1-2; 8 bases match TRBD1. Germline CDR1 reads SQVTM; CDR2 reads ANQGSEA. The CDR3 runs 16 residues.

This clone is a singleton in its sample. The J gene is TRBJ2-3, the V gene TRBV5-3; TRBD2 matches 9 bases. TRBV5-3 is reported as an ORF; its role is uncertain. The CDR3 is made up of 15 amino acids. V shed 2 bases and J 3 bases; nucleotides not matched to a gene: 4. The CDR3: CARSFSGRVTDTQYF. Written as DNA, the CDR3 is TGTGCCAGAAGCTTTAGCGGGAGAGTAACAGATACGCAGTATTTT.

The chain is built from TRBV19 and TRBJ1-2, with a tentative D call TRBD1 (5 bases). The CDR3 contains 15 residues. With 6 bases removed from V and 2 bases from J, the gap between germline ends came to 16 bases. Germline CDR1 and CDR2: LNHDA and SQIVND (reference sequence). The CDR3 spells CASSRSRDGNYGYTF. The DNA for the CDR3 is TGTGCCAGTAGCCGAAGCCGGGACGGGAACTATGGCTACACCTTC.

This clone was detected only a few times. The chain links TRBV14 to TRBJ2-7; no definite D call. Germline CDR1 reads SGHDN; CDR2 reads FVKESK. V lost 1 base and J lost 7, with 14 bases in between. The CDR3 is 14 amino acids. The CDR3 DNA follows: TGTGCCAGCAGCCAAGTTCGGTCAGGCGGAGAGCAGTACTTC. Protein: CASSQVRSGGEQYF.

The CDR3 DNA is TGTGCCAGCAGCCCTCGCCAACCCGGAGAGACCCAGTACTTC. This encodes CASSPRQPGETQYF. The chain joins TRBV9 to TRBJ2-5, with unresolved D. The CDR3 contains 14 residues. Germline values: CDR1 SGDLS, CDR2 YYNGEE. Trimming pared 4 bases from V and 4 bases from J, leaving 14 bases between. Full variable domain (outside the CDR3, taken from reference TRBV9 and TRBJ2-5): DSGVTQTPKHLITATGQRVTLRCSPRSGDLSVYWYQQSLDQGLQFLIQYYNGEERAKGNILERFSAQQFPDLHSELNLSSLELGDSALYFCASSPRQPGETQYFGPGTRLLVL.

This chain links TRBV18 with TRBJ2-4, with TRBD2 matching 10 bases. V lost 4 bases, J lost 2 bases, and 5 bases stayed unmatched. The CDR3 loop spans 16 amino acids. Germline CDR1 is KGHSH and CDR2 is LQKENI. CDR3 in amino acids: CASSQVTSGTKNIQYF. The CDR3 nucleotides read TGTGCCAGCTCACAGGTCACTAGCGGGACCAAAAACATTCAGTACTTC.

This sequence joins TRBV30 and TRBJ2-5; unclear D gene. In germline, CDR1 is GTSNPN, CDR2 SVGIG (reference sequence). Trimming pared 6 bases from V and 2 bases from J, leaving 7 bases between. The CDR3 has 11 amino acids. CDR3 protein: CACGLQETQYF. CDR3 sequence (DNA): TGTGCCTGCGGATTACAAGAGACCCAGTACTTC.

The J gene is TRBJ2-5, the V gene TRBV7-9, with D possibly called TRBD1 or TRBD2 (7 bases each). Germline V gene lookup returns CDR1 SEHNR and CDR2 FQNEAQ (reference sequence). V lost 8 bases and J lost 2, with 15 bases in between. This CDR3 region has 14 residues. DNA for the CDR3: TGTGCCAGCGGGGAGGGGGCATATCAAGAGACCCAGTACTTC. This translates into CASGEGAYQETQYF.

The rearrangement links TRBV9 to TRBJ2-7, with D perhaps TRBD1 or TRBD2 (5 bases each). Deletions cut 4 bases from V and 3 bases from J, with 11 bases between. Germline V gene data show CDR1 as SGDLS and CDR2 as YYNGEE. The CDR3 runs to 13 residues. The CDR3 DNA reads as TGTGCCAGCAGCAGCCGGGACGGCTACGAGCAGTACTTC. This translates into CASSSRDGYEQYF. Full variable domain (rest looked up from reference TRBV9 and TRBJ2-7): DSGVTQTPKHLITATGQRVTLRCSPRSGDLSVYWYQQSLDQGLQFLIQYYNGEERAKGNILERFSAQQFPDLHSELNLSSLELGDSALYFCASSSRDGYEQYFGPGTRLTVT.

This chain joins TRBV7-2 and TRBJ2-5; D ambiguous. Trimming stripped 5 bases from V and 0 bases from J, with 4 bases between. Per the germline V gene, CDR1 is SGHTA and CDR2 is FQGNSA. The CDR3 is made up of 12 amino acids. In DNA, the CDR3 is TGTGCCAGCAGCCGGTACCAAGAGACCCAGTACTTC. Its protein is CASSRYQETQYF.

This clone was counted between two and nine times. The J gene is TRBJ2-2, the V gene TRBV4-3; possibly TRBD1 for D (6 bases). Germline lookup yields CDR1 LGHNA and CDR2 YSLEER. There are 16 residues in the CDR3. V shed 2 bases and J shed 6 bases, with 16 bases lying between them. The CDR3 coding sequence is TGCGCCAGCAGCCAAACTACAGGGTGGGGTGCCGGGGAGCTGTTTTTT. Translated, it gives CASSQTTGWGAGELFF.

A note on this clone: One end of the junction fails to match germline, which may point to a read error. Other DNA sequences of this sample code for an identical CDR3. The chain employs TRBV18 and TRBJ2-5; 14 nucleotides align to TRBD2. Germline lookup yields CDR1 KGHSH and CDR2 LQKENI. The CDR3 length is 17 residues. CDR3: CASSPGGLAGGKETQYF. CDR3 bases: TGTGCCAGCTCACCGGGTGGACTAGCGGGGGGAAAAGAGACTCAGTACTTC.

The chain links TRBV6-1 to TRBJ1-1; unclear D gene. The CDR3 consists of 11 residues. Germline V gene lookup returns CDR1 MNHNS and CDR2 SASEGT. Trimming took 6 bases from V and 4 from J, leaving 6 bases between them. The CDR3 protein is CASSRGTEAFF. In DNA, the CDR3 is TGTGCCAGCAGCCGCGGCACTGAAGCTTTCTTT.

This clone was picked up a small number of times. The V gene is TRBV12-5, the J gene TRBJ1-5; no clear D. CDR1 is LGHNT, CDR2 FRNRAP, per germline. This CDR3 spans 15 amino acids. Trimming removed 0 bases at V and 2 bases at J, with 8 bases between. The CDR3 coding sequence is TGTGCTAGTGGTTTGGTACTACTGGGCAATCAGCCCCAGCATTTT. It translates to CASGLVLLGNQPQHF.

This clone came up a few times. CDR3 sequence reads: CAISEPGLAGTDNEQFF. CDR3 DNA: TGTGCCATCAGTGAACCCGGACTAGCGGGTACCGACAATGAGCAGTTCTTC. The rearrangement links TRBV10-3 to TRBJ2-1, with 11 bases matching TRBD2. J gave up 5 bases and V 3 bases, and 9 bases lay outside the gene matches. Germline CDR1 and CDR2: ENHRY and SYGVKD. The CDR3 is made up of 17 amino acids.

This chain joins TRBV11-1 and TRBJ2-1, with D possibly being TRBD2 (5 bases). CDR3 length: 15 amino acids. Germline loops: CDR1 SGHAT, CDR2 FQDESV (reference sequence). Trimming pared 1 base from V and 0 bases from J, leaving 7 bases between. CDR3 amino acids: CASSLGRSSYNEQFF. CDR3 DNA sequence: TGTGCCAGCAGCTTAGGGAGGAGCTCCTACAATGAGCAGTTCTTC.

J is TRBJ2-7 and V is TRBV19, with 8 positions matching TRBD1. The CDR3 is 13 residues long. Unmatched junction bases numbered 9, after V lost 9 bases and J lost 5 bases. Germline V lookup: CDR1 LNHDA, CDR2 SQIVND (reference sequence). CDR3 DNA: TGTGCCAGCGGACAGGGTAATATCCACGAGCAGTACTTC. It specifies CASGQGNIHEQYF.

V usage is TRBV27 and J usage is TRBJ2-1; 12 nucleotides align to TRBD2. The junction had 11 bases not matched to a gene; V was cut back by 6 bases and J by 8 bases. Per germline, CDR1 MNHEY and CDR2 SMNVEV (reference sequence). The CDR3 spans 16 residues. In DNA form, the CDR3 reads TGTGCCAGCAGGTCTTGGACTAGCGGGGATGGTGATGAGCAGTTCTTC. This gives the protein CASRSWTSGDGDEQFF.

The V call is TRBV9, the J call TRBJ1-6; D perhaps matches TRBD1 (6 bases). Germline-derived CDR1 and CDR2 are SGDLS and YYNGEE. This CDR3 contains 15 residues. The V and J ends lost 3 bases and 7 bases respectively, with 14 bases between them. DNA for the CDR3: TGTGCCAGCAGCGCGACGCAGGGGAGGAATTCACCCCTCCACTTT. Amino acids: CASSATQGRNSPLHF.

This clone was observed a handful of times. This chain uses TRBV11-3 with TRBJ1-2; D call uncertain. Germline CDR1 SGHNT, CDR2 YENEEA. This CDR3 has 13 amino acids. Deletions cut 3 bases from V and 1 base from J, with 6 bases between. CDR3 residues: CASSFGSNYGYTF. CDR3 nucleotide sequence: TGTGCCAGCAGCTTCGGCAGTAACTATGGCTACACCTTC.

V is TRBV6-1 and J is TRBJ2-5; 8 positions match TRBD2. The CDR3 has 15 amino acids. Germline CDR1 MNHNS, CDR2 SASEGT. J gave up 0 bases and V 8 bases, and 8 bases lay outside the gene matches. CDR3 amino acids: CASQEGLVYQETQYF. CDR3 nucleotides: TGTGCCAGCCAAGAGGGACTAGTGTACCAAGAGACCCAGTACTTC.

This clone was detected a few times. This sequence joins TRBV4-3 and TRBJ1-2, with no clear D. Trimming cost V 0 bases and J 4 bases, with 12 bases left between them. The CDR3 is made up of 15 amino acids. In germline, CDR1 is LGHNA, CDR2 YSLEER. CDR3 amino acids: CASSQERVLSYGYTF. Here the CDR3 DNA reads TGCGCCAGCAGCCAAGAAAGGGTTTTGTCCTATGGCTACACCTTC.

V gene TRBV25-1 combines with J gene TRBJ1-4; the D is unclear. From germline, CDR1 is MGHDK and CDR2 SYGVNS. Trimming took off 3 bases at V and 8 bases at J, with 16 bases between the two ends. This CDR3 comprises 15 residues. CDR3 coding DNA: TGTGCCAGCAGTGAGATTTTGGGATTCGGGGAAAAACTGTTTTTT. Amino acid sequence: CASSEILGFGEKLFF.

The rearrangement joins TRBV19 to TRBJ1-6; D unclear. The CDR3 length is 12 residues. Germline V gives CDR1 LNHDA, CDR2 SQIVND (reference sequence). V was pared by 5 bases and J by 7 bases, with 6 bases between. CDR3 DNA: TGTGCCAGTAGTGGCCGCAATTCACCCCTCCACTTT. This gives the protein CASSGRNSPLHF. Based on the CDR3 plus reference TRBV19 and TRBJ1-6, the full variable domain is DGGITQSPKYLFRKEGQNVTLSCEQNLNHDAMYWYRQDPGQGLRLIYYSQIVNDFQKGDIAEGYSVSREKKESFPLTVTSAQKNPTAFYLCASSGRNSPLHFGNGTRLTVT.

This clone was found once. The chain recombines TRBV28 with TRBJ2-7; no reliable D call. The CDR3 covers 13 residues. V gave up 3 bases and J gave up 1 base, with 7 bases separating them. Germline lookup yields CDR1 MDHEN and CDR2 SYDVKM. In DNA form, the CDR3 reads TGTGCCAGCAGTTTCCAGAATTCCTACGAGCAGTACTTC. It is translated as CASSFQNSYEQYF.